The 30 T cell receptor beta chains in this list originate from one sample, sequenced in a study of blood T cell repertoires in COVID-19. Sequencing was performed with immunoSEQ multiplex PCR; in TCRdb, only in-frame clones are kept and a portion is missing. The table includes tens of thousands of clones, 85% detected once. Sequencing used peripheral blood. These receptors all stem from a man at least 80 years old with acute or convalescent COVID-19.

This rearrangement joins TRBV27 to TRBJ2-2; TRBD2 aligns across 7 bases. Per germline, CDR1 MNHEY and CDR2 SMNVEV (reference sequence). The V gene end was trimmed by 4 bases and the J gene end by 1 base; junction bases not matched to a gene: 9. The CDR3 extends over 17 amino acids. The CDR3 DNA follows: TGTGCCAGCAGTTATATGGCGGGAGTCGGGAACACCGGGGAGCTGTTTTTT. Its protein is CASSYMAGVGNTGELFF.

The chain uses TRBV4-3 and TRBJ1-6; TRBD1 agrees at 7 bases. Per germline, CDR1 LGHNA and CDR2 YSLEER. CDR3 length equals 15 residues. V was pared by 1 base and J by 7 bases, with 4 bases of the junction left unmatched. The CDR3: CASSQGDRDNSPLHF. The CDR3 coding sequence is TGCGCCAGCAGCCAAGGTGACAGGGACAATTCACCCCTCCACTTT.

The chain links TRBV6-5 to TRBJ2-5, with TRBD2 as a possible D gene (5 bases). Germline lookup yields CDR1 MNHEY and CDR2 SVGAGI. Trimming removed 0 bases at V and 0 bases at J, with 8 bases between. The CDR3 sequence is 15 residues long. The CDR3 here is CASSYSGDYQETQYF. The CDR3 nucleotides read TGTGCCAGCAGTTACTCGGGAGACTACCAAGAGACCCAGTACTTC.

The chain links TRBV6-4 to TRBJ1-2; a possible D gene is TRBD1 (5 bases). CDR3 size: 13 residues. Germline V gene lookup returns CDR1 MRHNA and CDR2 SNTAGT. Deletions cut 8 bases from V and 5 bases from J, with 15 bases between. The CDR3 region has the DNA TGTGCCAGCCCTGGGGGAGGGTGTTATGGCTACACCTTC. It encodes CASPGGGCYGYTF.

The J gene is TRBJ2-5, the V gene TRBV7-2; a weak D match, TRBD1 (6 bases). Germline CDR1 and CDR2: SGHTA and FQGNSA. V gave up 1 base and J gave up 7 bases, with 22 bases separating them. There are 17 residues in the CDR3. CDR3 DNA: TGTGCCAGCAGCTTAGACCCTAACCAGGGGTTATACGGGACCCAGTACTTC. Its translation is CASSLDPNQGLYGTQYF.

The gene calls are TRBV7-2 and TRBJ2-7; possible D gene TRBD1, 5 bases. CDR1 is SGHTA, CDR2 FQGNSA, per germline. The V end was cut by 0 bases, the J end by 4 bases, with 10 bases between. This CDR3 spans 14 amino acids. CDR3 sequence reads: CASSLAPGLYEQYF. The CDR3 DNA sequence: TGTGCCAGCAGCTTAGCTCCAGGGTTGTACGAGCAGTACTTC.

V usage is TRBV30 and J usage is TRBJ2-7, with 11 positions matching TRBD1. The trim removed 6 bases at V and 5 bases at J, leaving 6 bases unmatched. The CDR3 loop spans 13 amino acids. Looked up from germline, CDR1 is GTSNPN and CDR2 is SVGIG (reference sequence). This CDR3 is CACAGQGAHEQYF. CDR3 DNA: TGTGCCTGTGCCGGACAGGGGGCCCACGAGCAGTACTTC.

The J gene is TRBJ1-2, the V gene TRBV25-1, with D possibly being TRBD1 (5 bases). This CDR3 spans 13 amino acids. The V end lost 6 bases, the J end lost 2 bases, and 10 bases lay between the germline ends. CDR1 and CDR2 from the germline V gene are MGHDK and SYGVNS. CDR3 loop: CASRGPGNYGYTF. The CDR3 nucleotides read TGTGCCAGCAGGGGGCCAGGCAACTATGGCTACACCTTC.

This sequence joins TRBV5-1 and TRBJ2-7, with 11 positions matching TRBD2. There are 16 residues in the CDR3. Germline V CDR1 and CDR2: SGHRS, YFSETQ. The V segment lost 4 bases and the J segment 2 bases; nucleotides outside the gene matches: 8. The CDR3 loop is CASSRLTSGKAYEQYF. The CDR3 DNA follows: TGCGCCAGCAGCAGATTGACTAGCGGGAAGGCCTACGAGCAGTACTTC. Full variable domain (outside the CDR3, taken from reference TRBV5-1 and TRBJ2-7): KAGVTQTPRYLIKTRGQQVTLSCSPISGHRSVSWYQQTPGQGLQFLFEYFSETQRNKGNFPGRFSGRQFSNSRSEMNVSTLELGDSALYLCASSRLTSGKAYEQYFGPGTRLTVT.

V gene TRBV5-8 combines with J gene TRBJ1-1, with 11 bases that match TRBD1. The CDR3 has 16 residues. The germline CDR1 and CDR2 sequences are SGHTS and YDEGEE. Trimming took 2 bases from V and 5 from J; bases not matched to a gene: 8. CDR3: CASSFRGTGGLTEAFF. Written as DNA, the CDR3 is TGTGCCAGCAGCTTCCGAGGGACAGGGGGTTTGACTGAAGCTTTCTTT.

The chain is built from TRBV29-1 and TRBJ2-2; D uncertain. Germline V CDR1 and CDR2: SQVTM, ANQGSEA. Between the trimmed V and J ends, which lost 3 bases and 5 bases, there was a span of 7 bases. The CDR3 is 12 amino acids. CDR3 loop: CSVEYQTGELFF. The CDR3 DNA sequence: TGCAGCGTTGAGTACCAGACCGGGGAGCTGTTTTTT.

This chain joins TRBV7-2 and TRBJ2-7; D is unclear. The germline gives CDR1 SGHTA, CDR2 FQGNSA. The CDR3 consists of 14 residues. Trimming left V 2 bases short and J 5 bases short, with 13 bases between. In DNA, the CDR3 is TGTGCCAGCAGCTTACCCACCGAGAGGCACGAGCAGTACTTC. Its translation is CASSLPTERHEQYF.

The chain carries TRBV19 and TRBJ2-2; 8 nucleotides match TRBD1. Germline V gene data show CDR1 as LNHDA and CDR2 as SQIVND (reference sequence). This CDR3 spans 16 amino acids. J lost 1 base, V lost 6 bases, and 7 bases had no gene match. The CDR3 protein is CASSPGQGVNTGELFF. The DNA of the CDR3 is TGTGCCAGTAGCCCAGGACAGGGAGTGAACACCGGGGAGCTGTTTTTT.

This clone was detected only a few times. The chain joins TRBV2 to TRBJ2-1; 10 nucleotides match TRBD2. The CDR3 length is 16 residues. Germline V gene lookup returns CDR1 SNHLY and CDR2 FYNNEI. With 6 bases clipped from V and 5 bases from J, the junction kept 10 bases outside the gene matches. The CDR3 DNA reads as TGTGCCAGCAGGGCTTTAGCGGGAGGAGGGGACAATGAGCAGTTCTTC. It yields the protein CASRALAGGGDNEQFF.

The chain joins TRBV7-8 to TRBJ2-6, with 10 nucleotides matching TRBD1. Per germline, CDR1 SGHVS and CDR2 FQNEAQ. The CDR3 contains 21 residues. J lost 0 bases, V lost 4 bases, and 15 bases had no gene match. In DNA form, the CDR3 reads TGTGCCAGCAGCTCCTATCGATTCCCGGGACAGGGGAGCTCTGGGGCCAACGTCCTGACTTTC. Residues: CASSSYRFPGQGSSGANVLTF.

This chain connects TRBV5-1 to TRBJ1-3, with TRBD1 matching 11 bases. Trimming removed 2 bases from V and 4 bases from J; junction bases left unmatched: 2. The CDR3 is made up of 15 amino acids. Germline assignment: CDR1 SGHRS and CDR2 YFSETQ. The CDR3 DNA is TGCGCCAGCAGCTTCGGACAGGGGGCGGGAAACACCATATATTTT. This translates into CASSFGQGAGNTIYF.

V and J are TRBV14 and TRBJ2-3; 7 bases map to TRBD1. J was trimmed by 0 bases and V by 5 bases; bases with no gene match: 14. In germline, CDR1 is SGHDN, CDR2 FVKESK. This CDR3 region has 18 residues. In nucleotides, the CDR3 is TGTGCCAGCAGCGCCCGGGGCAGGGGGTACGTCAGCACAGATACGCAGTATTTT. It codes for CASSARGRGYVSTDTQYF.

This clone was recorded once. The chain carries TRBV11-2 and TRBJ2-1; TRBD2 aligns across 8 bases. The CDR3 runs to 19 residues. Germline CDR1 is SGHAT and CDR2 is FQNNGV. Germline trimming cut 2 bases from V and 6 bases from J; bases unmatched to any gene: 18. In DNA, the CDR3 is TGTGCCAGCAGCTTATTGCAAGGGGGGTTAGCGGGACCTCCCAATGAGCAGTTCTTC. It encodes CASSLLQGGLAGPPNEQFF.

The chain joins TRBV29-1 to TRBJ2-3, with TRBD1 matching over 9 bases. From germline, CDR1 is SQVTM and CDR2 ANQGSEA. The CDR3 length is 17 residues. V lost 3 bases to trimming and J lost 0 bases; unmatched junction nucleotides: 10. The CDR3, as DNA: TGCAGCGTTGATGAGTCGGACAGGGGTTATAGCACAGATACGCAGTATTTT. Amino acids: CSVDESDRGYSTDTQYF.

V usage is TRBV5-8 and J usage is TRBJ2-3, with TRBD2 identical over 12 bases. Germline CDR1 reads SGHTS; CDR2 reads YDEGEE. With 2 bases clipped from V and 4 bases from J, the junction kept 8 bases outside the gene matches. This CDR3 comprises 17 residues. The CDR3 bases are TGTGCCAGCAGCTTATACATTTCTAGCGGGAGGGCAGATACGCAGTATTTT. It codes for CASSLYISSGRADTQYF. The entire variable domain, with the rest obtained from reference TRBV5-8 and TRBJ2-3, is as follows: EAGVTQSPTHLIKTRGQQATLRCSPISGHTSVYWYQQALGLGLQFLLWYDEGEERNRGNFPPRFSGRQFPNYSSELNVNALELEDSALYLCASSLYISSGRADTQYFGPGTRLTVL.

The CDR3 sequence is CASSRTSGRASQETQYF. The CDR3 DNA follows: TGTGCCAGTAGCAGGACTAGCGGGAGGGCCAGTCAAGAGACCCAGTACTTC. The chain recombines TRBV19 with TRBJ2-5; 15 bases match TRBD2. In germline, CDR1 is LNHDA, CDR2 SQIVND (reference sequence). The CDR3 runs to 17 residues. Trimming at V came to 6 bases and at J to 2 bases, leaving 7 bases not matched to a gene. The whole variable domain, remainder taken from reference TRBV19 and TRBJ2-5, is DGGITQSPKYLFRKEGQNVTLSCEQNLNHDAMYWYRQDPGQGLRLIYYSQIVNDFQKGDIAEGYSVSREKKESFPLTVTSAQKNPTAFYLCASSRTSGRASQETQYFGPGTRLLVL.

The chain couples TRBV30 to TRBJ2-2; 9 bases align to TRBD2. CDR1 and CDR2 from the germline V gene are GTSNPN and SVGIG (reference sequence). Trimming took 1 base from V and 6 from J; bases not matched to a gene: 3. The CDR3 length is 14 residues. CDR3 amino acids: CAWSALAGPGELFF. CDR3 DNA: TGTGCCTGGAGTGCACTAGCGGGTCCCGGGGAGCTGTTTTTT.

The table lists this clone with a count of one. V usage is TRBV9 and J usage is TRBJ2-2, with TRBD2 as a possible D gene (6 bases). The CDR3 extends over 12 amino acids. Trimming pared 3 bases from V and 9 bases from J, leaving 9 bases between. Germline V gene data show CDR1 as SGDLS and CDR2 as YYNGEE. CDR3 coding DNA: TGTGCCAGCAGCGGGGGGGTTAGGGAGCTGTTTTTT. This gives the protein CASSGGVRELFF.

This clone was picked up a small number of times. As DNA, the CDR3 is TGTGCCACCCGAGGTGATCACTCTGGAAACACCATATATTTT. It is translated as CATRGDHSGNTIYF. This chain links TRBV6-6 with TRBJ1-3; D remains ambiguous. Germline CDR1 reads MNHNY; CDR2 reads SVGAGI (reference sequence). The V gene lost 10 bases and the J gene lost 0 bases, with 13 bases spanning the gap. The CDR3 spans 14 residues.

The count of this clone is one. The chain has TRBV5-1 and TRBJ1-1, with TRBD1 as a possible D gene (6 bases). This CDR3 comprises 16 residues. Germline assignment: CDR1 SGHRS and CDR2 YFSETQ. Trimming pared 4 bases from V and 4 bases from J, leaving 20 bases between. CDR3 DNA sequence: TGCGCCAGCAGCAAAAACAGGGCTGGAGAGGGCACTGAAGCTTTCTTT. Translated, it gives CASSKNRAGEGTEAFF.

To note about this clone: This specimen includes other DNA sequences encoding the same CDR3. The chain joins TRBV5-4 to TRBJ2-5; TRBD1 agrees at 7 bases. Germline trimming cut 4 bases from V and 5 bases from J; bases unmatched to any gene: 5. Germline assignment: CDR1 SGHNT and CDR2 YYREEE (reference sequence). The CDR3 runs to 13 residues. This CDR3 reads CASSLTGVETQYF. In DNA form, the CDR3 reads TGTGCCAGCAGCCTTACAGGGGTGGAGACCCAGTACTTC.

V is TRBV6-5 and J is TRBJ2-3; weak D call: TRBD1 (6 bases). V was pared by 8 bases and J by 2 bases, with 14 bases between. Per the germline V gene, CDR1 is MNHEY and CDR2 is SVGAGI. The CDR3 is 14 amino acids. The CDR3 reads CASGQTALTDTQYF. CDR3 nucleotides: TGTGCCAGCGGACAGACGGCACTCACAGATACGCAGTATTTT.

This clone occurred once. This chain links TRBV11-2 with TRBJ2-2; TRBD1 matches 8 bases. The CDR3 is 18 amino acids. Germline V gene lookup returns CDR1 SGHAT and CDR2 FQNNGV. Trimming at V came to 0 bases and at J to 0 bases, leaving 6 bases not matched to a gene. This chain's CDR3 is CASSLDGRGQANTGELFF. In nucleotides, the CDR3 is TGTGCCAGCAGCTTAGACGGCCGGGGACAGGCGAACACCGGGGAGCTGTTTTTT.

The table lists this clone with a count of one. The V gene is TRBV6-2 or TRBV6-3, the J gene TRBJ2-7, with D perhaps TRBD2 (5 bases). The germline V gene has CDR1 MNHEY and CDR2 SVGEGT. The CDR3 runs to 14 residues. Trimming pared 2 bases from V and 1 base from J, leaving 9 bases between. The CDR3 reads CASSYPGISYEQYF. CDR3 nucleotide sequence: TGTGCCAGCAGTTACCCCGGGATTTCCTACGAGCAGTACTTC.

The chain has TRBV9 and TRBJ2-3, with 13 bases lining up with TRBD2. Per the germline V gene, CDR1 is SGDLS and CDR2 is YYNGEE. Trimming at V came to 1 base and at J to 3 bases, leaving 2 bases not matched to a gene. The CDR3 spans 16 residues. CDR3 region: CASSVSTSGRTDTQYF. The CDR3 nucleotides are TGTGCCAGCAGCGTATCGACTAGCGGGAGGACAGATACGCAGTATTTT.